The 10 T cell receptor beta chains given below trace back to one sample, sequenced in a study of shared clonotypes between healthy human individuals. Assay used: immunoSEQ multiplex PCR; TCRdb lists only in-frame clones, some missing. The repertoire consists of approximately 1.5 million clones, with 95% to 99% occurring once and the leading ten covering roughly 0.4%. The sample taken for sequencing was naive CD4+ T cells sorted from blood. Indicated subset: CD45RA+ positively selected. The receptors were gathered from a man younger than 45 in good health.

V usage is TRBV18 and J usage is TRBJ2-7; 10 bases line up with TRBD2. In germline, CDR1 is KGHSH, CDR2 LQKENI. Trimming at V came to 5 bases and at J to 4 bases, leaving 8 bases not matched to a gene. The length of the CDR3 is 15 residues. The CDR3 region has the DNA TGTGCCAGCTCAGAGATTTTAGCGGGAGGTTACGAGCAGTACTTC. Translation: CASSEILAGGYEQYF.

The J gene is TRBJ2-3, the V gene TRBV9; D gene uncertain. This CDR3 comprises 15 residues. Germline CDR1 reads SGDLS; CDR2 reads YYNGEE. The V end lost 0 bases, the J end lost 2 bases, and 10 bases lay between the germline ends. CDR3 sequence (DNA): TGTGCCAGCAGCGTAGCGGCACCGGCCACAGATACGCAGTATTTT. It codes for CASSVAAPATDTQYF.

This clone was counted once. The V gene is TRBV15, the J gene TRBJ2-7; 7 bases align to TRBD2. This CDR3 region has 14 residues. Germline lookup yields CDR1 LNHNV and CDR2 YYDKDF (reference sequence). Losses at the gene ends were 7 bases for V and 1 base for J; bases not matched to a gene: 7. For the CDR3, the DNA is TGTGCCACCACCCAGGCGGGGGTATCCTACGAGCAGTACTTC. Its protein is CATTQAGVSYEQYF.

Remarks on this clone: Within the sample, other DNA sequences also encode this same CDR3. CDR3 DNA sequence: TGTGCCATCAGTCGGACTAGCGGGACCTACGAGCAGTACTTC. Its protein is CAISRTSGTYEQYF. This sequence joins TRBV10-3 and TRBJ2-7, with 12 bases fitting TRBD2. This CDR3 is 14 amino acids long. The V and J ends lost 5 bases and 2 bases, in that order; junction bases with no gene match: 1. The germline CDR1 and CDR2 sequences are ENHRY and SYGVKD.

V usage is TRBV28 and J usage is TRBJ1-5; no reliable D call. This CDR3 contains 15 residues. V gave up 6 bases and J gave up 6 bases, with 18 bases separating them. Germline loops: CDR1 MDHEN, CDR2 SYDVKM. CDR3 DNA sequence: TGTGCCAGCAGCGGCCGCGGAGGGATCGGTCAGCCCCAGCATTTT. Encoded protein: CASSGRGGIGQPQHF.

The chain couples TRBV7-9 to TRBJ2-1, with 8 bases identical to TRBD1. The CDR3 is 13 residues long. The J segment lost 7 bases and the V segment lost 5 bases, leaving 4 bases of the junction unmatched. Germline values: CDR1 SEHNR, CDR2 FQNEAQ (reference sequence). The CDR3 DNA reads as TGTGCCAGCAGCCCCAGACAGGGGAATGAGCAGTTCTTC. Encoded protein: CASSPRQGNEQFF.

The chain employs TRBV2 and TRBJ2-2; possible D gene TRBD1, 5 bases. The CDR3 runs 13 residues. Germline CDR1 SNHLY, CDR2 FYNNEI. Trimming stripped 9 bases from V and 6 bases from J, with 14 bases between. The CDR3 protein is CARTDAVAGELFF. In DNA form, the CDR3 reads TGTGCCAGGACAGACGCGGTCGCCGGGGAGCTGTTTTTT.

CDR3 sequence reads: CASSLVGGNYEQYF. CDR3 bases: TGTGCCAGCAGCTTGGTAGGGGGCAACTACGAGCAGTACTTC. V usage is TRBV5-4 and J usage is TRBJ2-7; 7 bases fit TRBD1. After removal of 0 bases from V and 3 bases from J, the junction contained 3 bases not matched to a gene. CDR1 and CDR2 (germline): SGHNT, YYREEE (reference sequence). This CDR3 comprises 14 residues.

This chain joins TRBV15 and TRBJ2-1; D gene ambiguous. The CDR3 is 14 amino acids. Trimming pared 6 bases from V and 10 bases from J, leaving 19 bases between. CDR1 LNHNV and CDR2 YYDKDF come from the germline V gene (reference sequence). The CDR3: CATSPTQLHSEQFF. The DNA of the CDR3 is TGTGCCACCAGTCCCACCCAGCTACATTCCGAGCAGTTCTTC.

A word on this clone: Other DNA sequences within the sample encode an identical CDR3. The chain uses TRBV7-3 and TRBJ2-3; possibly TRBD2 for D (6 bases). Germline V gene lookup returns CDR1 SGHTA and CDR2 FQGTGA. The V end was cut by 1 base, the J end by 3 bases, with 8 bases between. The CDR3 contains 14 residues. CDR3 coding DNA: TGTGCCAGCAGCTTAAGCGGGGTTACAGATACGCAGTATTTT. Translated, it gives CASSLSGVTDTQYF. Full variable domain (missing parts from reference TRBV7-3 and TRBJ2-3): GAGVSQTPSNKVTEKGKYVELRCDPISGHTALYWYRQSLGQGPEFLIYFQGTGAADDSGLPNDRFFAVRPEGSVSTLKIQRTERGDSAVYLCASSLSGVTDTQYFGPGTRLTVL.